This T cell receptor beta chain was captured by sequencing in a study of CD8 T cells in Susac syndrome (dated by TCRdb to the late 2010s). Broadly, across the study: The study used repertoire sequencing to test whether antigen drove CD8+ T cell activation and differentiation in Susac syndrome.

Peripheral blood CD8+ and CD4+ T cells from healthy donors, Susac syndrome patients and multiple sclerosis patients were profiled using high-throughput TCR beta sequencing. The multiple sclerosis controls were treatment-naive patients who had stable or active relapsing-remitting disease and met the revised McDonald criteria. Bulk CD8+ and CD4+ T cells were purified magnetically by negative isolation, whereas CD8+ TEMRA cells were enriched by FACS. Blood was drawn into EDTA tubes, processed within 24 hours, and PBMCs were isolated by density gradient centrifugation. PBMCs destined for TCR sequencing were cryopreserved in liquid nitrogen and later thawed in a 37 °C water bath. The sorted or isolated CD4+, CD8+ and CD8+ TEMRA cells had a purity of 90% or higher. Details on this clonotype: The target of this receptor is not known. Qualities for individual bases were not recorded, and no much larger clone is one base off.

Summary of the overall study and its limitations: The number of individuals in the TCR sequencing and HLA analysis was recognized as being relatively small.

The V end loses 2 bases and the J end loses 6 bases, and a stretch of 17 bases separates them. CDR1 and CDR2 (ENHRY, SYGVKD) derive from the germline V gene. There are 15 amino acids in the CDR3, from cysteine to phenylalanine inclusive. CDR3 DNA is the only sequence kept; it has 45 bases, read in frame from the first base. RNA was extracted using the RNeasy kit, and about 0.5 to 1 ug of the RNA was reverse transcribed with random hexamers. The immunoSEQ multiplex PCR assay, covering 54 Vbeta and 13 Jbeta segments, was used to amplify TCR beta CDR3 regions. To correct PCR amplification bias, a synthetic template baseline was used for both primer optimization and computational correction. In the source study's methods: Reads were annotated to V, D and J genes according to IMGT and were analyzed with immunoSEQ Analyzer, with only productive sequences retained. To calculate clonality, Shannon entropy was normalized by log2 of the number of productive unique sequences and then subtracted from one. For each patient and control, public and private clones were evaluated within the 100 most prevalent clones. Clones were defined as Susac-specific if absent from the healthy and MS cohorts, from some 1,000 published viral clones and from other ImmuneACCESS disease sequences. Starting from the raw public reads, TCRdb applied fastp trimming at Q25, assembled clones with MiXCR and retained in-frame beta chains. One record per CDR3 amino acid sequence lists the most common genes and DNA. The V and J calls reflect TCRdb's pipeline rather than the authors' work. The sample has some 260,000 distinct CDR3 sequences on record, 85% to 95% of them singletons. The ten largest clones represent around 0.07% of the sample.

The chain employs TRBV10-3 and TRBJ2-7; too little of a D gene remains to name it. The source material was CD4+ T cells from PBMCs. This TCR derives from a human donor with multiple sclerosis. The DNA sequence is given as TGTGCCATCAGTGAGCGCGGCATTACCTCTCTCGAGCAGTACTTC. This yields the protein CAISERGITSLEQYF.